This TCR beta chain was sequenced for a study of T cells in Graves' hyperthyroidism and ophthalmopathy. Regions amplified from RNA transcripts were the TCR beta CDR3 regions. HTBI primers were used for first-round RT-PCR of the TCR CDR3. TCRdb re-called the multiplex PCR reads through MiXCR, storing one row per CDR3 protein. The data show 650,000 to 750,000 distinct CDR3 sequences, approximately 15% seen once. Germline V lookup: CDR1 SGHRS, CDR2 YFSETQ. The ends lost 4 bases at V and 9 bases at J; junction bases unmatched: 15. This CDR3 contains 15 residues. The chain recombines TRBV5-1 with TRBJ1-1, with 7 bases lining up with TRBD1. The receptor was derived from a woman aged 18 to 35 with Graves' hyperthyroidism. Sequenced: blood. The DNA of the CDR3 is TGCGCCAGCAGCCCCCGGGGAGGGGGCCTCCGAAAAGCTTTCTTT. This sequence encodes CASSPRGGGLRKAFF.